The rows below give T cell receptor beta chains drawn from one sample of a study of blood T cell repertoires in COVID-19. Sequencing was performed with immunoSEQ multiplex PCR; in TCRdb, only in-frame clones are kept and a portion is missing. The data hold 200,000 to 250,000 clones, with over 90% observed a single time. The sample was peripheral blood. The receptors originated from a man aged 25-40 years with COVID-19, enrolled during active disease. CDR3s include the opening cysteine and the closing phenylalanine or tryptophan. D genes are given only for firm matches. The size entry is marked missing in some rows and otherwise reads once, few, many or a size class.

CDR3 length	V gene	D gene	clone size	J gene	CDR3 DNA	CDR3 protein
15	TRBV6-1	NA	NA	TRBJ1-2	TGTGCCAGCAGTGAATTGGGGGGATCTACCGATGGCTACACCTTC	CASSELGGSTDGYTF
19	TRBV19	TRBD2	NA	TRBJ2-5	TGTGCCAGTAGTTCTACTTTGGTAGCGGGGGGGCGGATTCGAGAGACCCAGTACTTC	CASSSTLVAGGRIRETQYF
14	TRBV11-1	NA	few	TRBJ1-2	TGTGCCAGCAGCCTAACGACAGGCACCTATGGCTACACCTTC	CASSLTTGTYGYTF
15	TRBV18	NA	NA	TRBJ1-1	TGTGCCAGCTTCCCCACTGAGCGGGTGAACACTGAAGCTTTCTTT	CASFPTERVNTEAFF
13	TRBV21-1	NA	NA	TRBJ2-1	TGTGCCAGCAGCAAAGACAACTACAATGAGCAGTTCTTC	CASSKDNYNEQFF
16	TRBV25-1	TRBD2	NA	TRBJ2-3	TGTGCCACCATGTCCCCCGCGGCGGGGGGGATAGATACGCAGTATTTT	CATMSPAAGGIDTQYF
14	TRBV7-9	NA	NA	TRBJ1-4	TGTGCCAGCAGCCAAGGACAGACTAATGAAAAACTGTTTTTT	CASSQGQTNEKLFF
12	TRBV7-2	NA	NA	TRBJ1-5	TGTGCCAGCAGCGAAACAACGCAGCCCCAGCATTTT	CASSETTQPQHF
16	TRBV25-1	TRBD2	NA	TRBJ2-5	TGTGCCAGCCGCTCCGCGGCAGCGGGGGAGCTGGAGACCCAGTACTTC	CASRSAAAGELETQYF
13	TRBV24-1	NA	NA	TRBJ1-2	TGTGCCCCCTCCCCCGGGTTCCACTATGGCTACACCTTC	CAPSPGFHYGYTF
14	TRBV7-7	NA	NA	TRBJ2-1	TGTGCCAGCAGCCCGACTAGCTCCTACAATGAGCAGTTCTTC	CASSPTSSYNEQFF
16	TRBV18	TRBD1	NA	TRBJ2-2	TGTGCCAGCTCACCACCCCAGGGGGCCCAGACCGGGGAGCTGTTTTTT	CASSPPQGAQTGELFF
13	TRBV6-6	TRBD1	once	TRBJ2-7	TGTGCCAGCAGTGGGACAGGGGACTACGAGCAGTACTTC	CASSGTGDYEQYF
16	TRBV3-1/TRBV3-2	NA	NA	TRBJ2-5	TGTGCCAGCAGCCAATACGCAGCGGGTCGAAGGGAGACCCAGTACTTC	CASSQYAAGRRETQYF
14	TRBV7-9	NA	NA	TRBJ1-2	TGTGCCAGCAGCAAGGTTTCGGGGAACTATGGCTACACCTTC	CASSKVSGNYGYTF
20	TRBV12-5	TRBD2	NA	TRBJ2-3	TGTGCTAGTGGTTTGGTGGGACTAGCGGGGGGCCTTCATAGCACAGATACGCAGTATTTT	CASGLVGLAGGLHSTDTQYF
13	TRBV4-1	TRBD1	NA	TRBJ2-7	TGCGCCAGCAGCGTACAGGGGGCGGGGGAGCAGTACTTC	CASSVQGAGEQYF
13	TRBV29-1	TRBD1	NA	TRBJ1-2	TGCAGCGTTGATGGAGGGGGCGAGGAGAGCTACACCTTC	CSVDGGGEESYTF
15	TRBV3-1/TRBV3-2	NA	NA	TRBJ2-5	TGTGCCAGCAGCCAAGTGCTGGGCTCTTGGGAGACCCAGTACTTC	CASSQVLGSWETQYF
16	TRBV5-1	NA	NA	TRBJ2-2	TGCGCCAGCAGCGGGGGACTGGGCCTGAGCACCGGGGAGCTGTTTTTT	CASSGGLGLSTGELFF
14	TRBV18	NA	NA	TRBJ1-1	TGTGCCAGCTCCCTTATGAGGGAGGGAGGTGAAGCTTTCTTT	CASSLMREGGEAFF
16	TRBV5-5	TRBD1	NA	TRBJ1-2	TGTGCCAGCAGCCCCGGACAGGGGACTTATAACTATGGCTACACCTTC	CASSPGQGTYNYGYTF
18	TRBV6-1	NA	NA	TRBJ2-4	TGTGCCAGCAGTGCTATCCTACTGGCGGGGGCGGCACGGAACATTCAGTACTTC	CASSAILLAGAARNIQYF
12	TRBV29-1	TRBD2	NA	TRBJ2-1	TGCAGCGTTGTGAAGAGCGGGGGGGAGCAGTTCTTC	CSVVKSGGEQFF
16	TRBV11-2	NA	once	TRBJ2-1	TGTGCCAGCAGCTTAGGAGCGCAGGGAGGATACAATGAGCAGTTCTTC	CASSLGAQGGYNEQFF
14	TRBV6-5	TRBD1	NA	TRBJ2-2	TGTGCCAGCGGAAAGGGACAGCCAACCGGGGAGCTGTTTTTT	CASGKGQPTGELFF
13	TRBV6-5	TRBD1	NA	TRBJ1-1	TGTGCCAGCAGCAAGACAGGGGGCACTGAAGCTTTCTTT	CASSKTGGTEAFF
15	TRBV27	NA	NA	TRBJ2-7	TGTGCCAGCAGCCCCGTTGGTGCGTCAGGCTACGAGCAGTACTTC	CASSPVGASGYEQYF
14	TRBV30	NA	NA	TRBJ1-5	TGTGCCTGGACCCGTCCGGGACATTTTCAGCCCCAGCATTTT	CAWTRPGHFQPQHF
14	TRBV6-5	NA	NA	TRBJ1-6	TGTGCCAGCAGTTATCTCGGGGGGGACTCACCCCTCCACTTT	CASSYLGGDSPLHF
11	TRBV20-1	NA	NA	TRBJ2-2	TGCAGTGCTAGTTACTCCGGGGAGCTGTTTTTT	CSASYSGELFF
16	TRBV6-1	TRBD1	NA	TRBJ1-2	TGTGCCAGCAGTGAAGATGCACAGGGGAATTTGTATGGCTACACCTTC	CASSEDAQGNLYGYTF
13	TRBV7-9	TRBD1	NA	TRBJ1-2	TGTGCCAGCACCCCCAAGACAGGGAACGGCTACACCTTC	CASTPKTGNGYTF
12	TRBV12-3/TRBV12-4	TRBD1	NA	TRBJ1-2	TGTGCCAGCGGCGGACAGGACTATGGCTACACCTTC	CASGGQDYGYTF
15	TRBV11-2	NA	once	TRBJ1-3	TGTGCCAGCAGCGCAGGACTGTCCTCTGGAAACACCATATATTTT	CASSAGLSSGNTIYF
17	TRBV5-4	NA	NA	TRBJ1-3	TGTGCCAGCAGCCCTGCCGGGATGGGTTTCTCTGGAAACACCATATATTTT	CASSPAGMGFSGNTIYF
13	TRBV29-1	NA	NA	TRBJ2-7	TGCAGCGTCGGGACATATAATCCTCGCGAGCAGTACTTC	CSVGTYNPREQYF
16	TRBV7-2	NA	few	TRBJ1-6	TGTGCCAGCAGCTTTAGGGGAAGCTCCTATAATTCACCCCTCCACTTT	CASSFRGSSYNSPLHF
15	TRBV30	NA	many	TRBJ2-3	TGTGCCTGGAGTAACCGGGACACGTTCACAGATACGCAGTATTTT	CAWSNRDTFTDTQYF
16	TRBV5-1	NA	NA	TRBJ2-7	TGCGCCAGCAGCCCCCTCCAGAATGAAGGGGGCTACGAGCAGTACTTC	CASSPLQNEGGYEQYF
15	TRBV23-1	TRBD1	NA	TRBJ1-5	TGCGCCAGCAGTCGCGGACAGGCCCTCAATCAGCCCCAGCATTTT	CASSRGQALNQPQHF
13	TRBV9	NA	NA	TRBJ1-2	TGTGCCAGCAGCGTAGACAGCTACTATGGCTACACCTTC	CASSVDSYYGYTF
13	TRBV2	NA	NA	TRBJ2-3	TGTGCCAGCAGTGTAGAGTCCACAGATACGCAGTATTTT	CASSVESTDTQYF
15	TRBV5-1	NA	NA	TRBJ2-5	TGCGCCAGCACCCTCCACTCGGGGTACCGGGAGACCCAGTACTTC	CASTLHSGYRETQYF
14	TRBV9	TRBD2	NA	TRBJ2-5	TGTGCCAGCAGCGTAGGGACTAGGCGAGAGACCCAGTACTTC	CASSVGTRRETQYF
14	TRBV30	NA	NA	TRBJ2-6	TGTGCCTGGAGCGAGGGAGCTGGGGCCAACGTCCTGACTTTC	CAWSEGAGANVLTF
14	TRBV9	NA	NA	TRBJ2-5	TGTGCCAGCAGCCCAACGGGTCAGCAAGAGACCCAGTACTTC	CASSPTGQQETQYF
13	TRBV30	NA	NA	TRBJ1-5	TGTGCCTGGGCCGCCTCGTCGGATCAGCCCCAGCATTTT	CAWAASSDQPQHF
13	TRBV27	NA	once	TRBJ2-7	TGTGCCAGCAGTTTTGCAGCGTCCTACGAGCAGTACTTC	CASSFAASYEQYF
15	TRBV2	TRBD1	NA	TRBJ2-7	TGTGCCAGCAGCGAGGATCAGGGGGCGTACGGCGAGCAGTACTTC	CASSEDQGAYGEQYF
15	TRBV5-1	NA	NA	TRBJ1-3	TGCGCCAGCAGCTTATCGGACAGACCTGGAAACACCATATATTTT	CASSLSDRPGNTIYF
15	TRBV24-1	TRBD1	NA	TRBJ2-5	TGTGCCACCAGTGACAACAGGGGGAACCAAGAGACCCAGTACTTC	CATSDNRGNQETQYF
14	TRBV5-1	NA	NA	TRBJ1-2	TGCGCCAGCAGCTTGGACAGGGCTAACTATGGCTACACCTTC	CASSLDRANYGYTF
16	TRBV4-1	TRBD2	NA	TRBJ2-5	TGCGCCAGCCGCTATCAAGCGGGGGGCCGATCAGAGACCCAGTACTTC	CASRYQAGGRSETQYF
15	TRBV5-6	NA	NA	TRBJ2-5	TGTGCCAGCAGCTTGCACAGGCTTAACCAAGAGACCCAGTACTTC	CASSLHRLNQETQYF
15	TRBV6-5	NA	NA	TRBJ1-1	TGTGCCAGCAGCCCATGGAGGGGTGAGAACACTGAAGCTTTCTTT	CASSPWRGENTEAFF